This is a list of T cell receptor beta chains from one sample in a study of shared clonotypes between healthy human individuals. Measured with immunoSEQ multiplex PCR; TCRdb has only the in-frame clones, and not every one. The sample consists of 550,000 to 750,000 clones, around 90% of them appearing once. Sample: naive CD8+ T cells sorted from blood. Every receptor here comes from a man younger than 45 in good health. CDR3s include the opening cysteine and the closing phenylalanine or tryptophan. The D gene is left open where the match is weak. A row's size may be missing; if present it is once, few, many or a size class.

CDR3aa: CASSSNSDRDSYEQYF; CDR3nt: TGTGCCAGCAGCAGTAACAGTGACAGGGACTCCTACGAGCAGTACTTC; d_gene: TRBD1; len: 16; j_gene: TRBJ2-7; abundance: once; v_gene: TRBV11-2
CDR3aa: CASSYGPRAGELFF; CDR3nt: TGTGCCAGCAGTTACGGGCCCAGGGCCGGGGAGCTGTTTTTT; d_gene: NA; len: 14; j_gene: TRBJ2-2; abundance: NA; v_gene: TRBV6-5
CDR3aa: CAWSVGGKGQPQHF; CDR3nt: TGTGCCTGGAGTGTAGGGGGGAAGGGGCAGCCCCAGCATTTT; d_gene: NA; len: 14; j_gene: TRBJ1-5; abundance: NA; v_gene: TRBV30
CDR3aa: CASSLGREGLVYEQYF; CDR3nt: TGTGCCAGCAGCTTAGGGCGGGAGGGCCTAGTCTACGAGCAGTACTTC; d_gene: TRBD2; len: 16; j_gene: TRBJ2-7; abundance: NA; v_gene: TRBV7-8
CDR3aa: CASGLRSSYNEQFF; CDR3nt: TGTGCCAGCGGTCTTCGGAGCTCCTACAATGAGCAGTTCTTC; d_gene: NA; len: 14; j_gene: TRBJ2-1; abundance: NA; v_gene: TRBV5-4
CDR3aa: CASSFGPSGSPLGEQYF; CDR3nt: TGTGCCAGCAGCTTTGGGCCTAGCGGGAGCCCTTTGGGGGAGCAGTACTTC; d_gene: TRBD2; len: 17; j_gene: TRBJ2-7; abundance: NA; v_gene: TRBV7-2
CDR3aa: CASSRRTGQLNTEAFF; CDR3nt: TGTGCCAGCAGCCGACGGACAGGTCAATTGAACACTGAAGCTTTCTTT; d_gene: TRBD1; len: 16; j_gene: TRBJ1-1; abundance: NA; v_gene: TRBV27
CDR3aa: CASSFTTSGDTQYF; CDR3nt: TGTGCCAGCAGCTTCACTACTTCTGGGGATACGCAGTATTTT; d_gene: NA; len: 14; j_gene: TRBJ2-3; abundance: NA; v_gene: TRBV11-2
CDR3aa: CASRRTGLNTEAFF; CDR3nt: TGTGCCAGCAGACGGACAGGGCTGAACACTGAAGCTTTCTTT; d_gene: TRBD1; len: 14; j_gene: TRBJ1-1; abundance: NA; v_gene: TRBV14
CDR3aa: CASSLVGQGFTDTQYF; CDR3nt: TGTGCCAGCAGCTTGGTCGGACAGGGTTTCACAGATACGCAGTATTTT; d_gene: TRBD1; len: 16; j_gene: TRBJ2-3; abundance: NA; v_gene: TRBV5-6
CDR3aa: CASSQEHREPTYEQYF; CDR3nt: TGCGCCAGCAGCCAAGAGCATCGAGAGCCGACCTACGAGCAGTACTTC; d_gene: NA; len: 16; j_gene: TRBJ2-7; abundance: NA; v_gene: TRBV4-1
CDR3aa: CATSRSYNEQFF; CDR3nt: TGTGCCACTAGCCGCTCCTACAATGAGCAGTTCTTC; d_gene: NA; len: 12; j_gene: TRBJ2-1; abundance: NA; v_gene: TRBV2
CDR3aa: CASSFFSGETYEQYF; CDR3nt: TGTGCCAGCAGCTTTTTTAGCGGGGAAACCTACGAGCAGTACTTC; d_gene: TRBD2; len: 15; j_gene: TRBJ2-7; abundance: NA; v_gene: TRBV11-2
CDR3aa: CASSLRGFQPQHF; CDR3nt: TGTGCCAGCAGTCTCAGGGGTTTCCAGCCCCAGCATTTT; d_gene: NA; len: 13; j_gene: TRBJ1-5; abundance: NA; v_gene: TRBV28
CDR3aa: CASSRFSTDSYEQYF; CDR3nt: TGTGCCAGCAGCCGATTTTCGACAGATTCCTACGAGCAGTACTTC; d_gene: NA; len: 15; j_gene: TRBJ2-7; abundance: NA; v_gene: TRBV6-1
CDR3aa: CASSFRASGYTGELFF; CDR3nt: TGTGCCAGCAGCTTTCGCGCTAGCGGATACACCGGGGAGCTGTTTTTT; d_gene: TRBD2; len: 16; j_gene: TRBJ2-2; abundance: NA; v_gene: TRBV11-2
CDR3aa: CASSSSTSGEQYF; CDR3nt: TGTGCCAGCAGCTCATCGACTAGCGGCGAGCAGTACTTC; d_gene: TRBD2; len: 13; j_gene: TRBJ2-7; abundance: NA; v_gene: TRBV7-9
CDR3aa: CAWSQMEHHPLNEQFF; CDR3nt: TGTGCCTGGAGCCAGATGGAGCACCATCCCTTGAATGAGCAGTTCTTC; d_gene: NA; len: 16; j_gene: TRBJ2-1; abundance: NA; v_gene: TRBV30
CDR3aa: CASSSTGGPYEQYF; CDR3nt: TGTGCCAGCAGCTCCACAGGGGGGCCCTACGAGCAGTACTTC; d_gene: TRBD1; len: 14; j_gene: TRBJ2-7; abundance: NA; v_gene: TRBV13
CDR3aa: CASSSRDRSYEQYF; CDR3nt: TGTGCCAGCAGCTCCCGGGACAGGAGCTACGAGCAGTACTTC; d_gene: TRBD1; len: 14; j_gene: TRBJ2-7; abundance: NA; v_gene: TRBV5-6
CDR3aa: CASSQDLGELTNEKLFF; CDR3nt: TGCGCCAGCAGCCAAGATCTAGGGGAACTAACTAATGAAAAACTGTTTTTT; d_gene: NA; len: 17; j_gene: TRBJ1-4; abundance: NA; v_gene: TRBV4-1
CDR3aa: CASSPAGHLAESTDTQYF; CDR3nt: TGTGCCAGCAGCCCTGCAGGGCACCTAGCGGAGAGCACAGATACGCAGTATTTT; d_gene: TRBD2; len: 18; j_gene: TRBJ2-3; abundance: NA; v_gene: TRBV7-9
CDR3aa: CASSLDPRTGETTEAFF; CDR3nt: TGTGCCAGCAGCTTAGACCCTCGGACAGGAGAAACCACTGAAGCTTTCTTT; d_gene: TRBD1; len: 17; j_gene: TRBJ1-1; abundance: NA; v_gene: TRBV11-2
CDR3aa: CASSVAGDEQFF; CDR3nt: TGTGCCAGCAGCGTAGCCGGGGACGAGCAGTTCTTC; d_gene: NA; len: 12; j_gene: TRBJ2-1; abundance: NA; v_gene: TRBV9
CDR3aa: CASSFLGVTFEAFF; CDR3nt: TGTGCCAGCAGTTTTCTGGGGGTGACCTTTGAAGCTTTCTTT; d_gene: NA; len: 14; j_gene: TRBJ1-1; abundance: once; v_gene: TRBV28
CDR3aa: CASSLRRGEYNEQFF; CDR3nt: TGTGCCAGCAGCTTGAGGAGGGGAGAGTACAATGAGCAGTTCTTC; d_gene: NA; len: 15; j_gene: TRBJ2-1; abundance: NA; v_gene: TRBV5-4
CDR3aa: CASRTTGSGYGYTF; CDR3nt: TGTGCCAGCAGAACAACAGGCAGTGGGTATGGCTACACCTTC; d_gene: NA; len: 14; j_gene: TRBJ1-2; abundance: NA; v_gene: TRBV27
CDR3aa: CSVELKRYEQYF; CDR3nt: TGCAGCGTTGAATTGAAGAGATACGAGCAGTACTTC; d_gene: NA; len: 12; j_gene: TRBJ2-7; abundance: NA; v_gene: TRBV29-1
CDR3aa: CASRGLGSANEQFF; CDR3nt: TGTGCCAGCAGGGGGTTGGGTAGCGCCAATGAGCAGTTCTTC; d_gene: NA; len: 14; j_gene: TRBJ2-1; abundance: NA; v_gene: TRBV27
CDR3aa: CASSPDEGHSNQPQHF; CDR3nt: TGCGCCAGCAGCCCAGACGAGGGACACAGCAATCAGCCCCAGCATTTT; d_gene: NA; len: 16; j_gene: TRBJ1-5; abundance: NA; v_gene: TRBV4-1
CDR3aa: CASSPPGGRFNGYTF; CDR3nt: TGTGCCAGCAGCCCCCCAGGGGGGAGGTTTAATGGCTACACCTTC; d_gene: TRBD1; len: 15; j_gene: TRBJ1-2; abundance: NA; v_gene: TRBV5-6
CDR3aa: CASSQDIGGAAYNEQFF; CDR3nt: TGCGCCAGCAGCCAAGATATTGGGGGGGCGGCCTACAATGAGCAGTTCTTC; d_gene: NA; len: 17; j_gene: TRBJ2-1; abundance: NA; v_gene: TRBV4-3
CDR3aa: CASIKGRGEQYF; CDR3nt: TGTGCCAGCATCAAGGGGCGAGGCGAGCAGTACTTC; d_gene: NA; len: 12; j_gene: TRBJ2-7; abundance: NA; v_gene: TRBV2
CDR3aa: CASSDNHREGFYEQYF; CDR3nt: TGTGCCAGCAGTGATAATCACCGGGAGGGCTTCTACGAGCAGTACTTC; d_gene: TRBD2; len: 16; j_gene: TRBJ2-7; abundance: NA; v_gene: TRBV6-1
CDR3aa: CSVETNHYGYTF; CDR3nt: TGCAGCGTGGAGACAAACCACTATGGCTACACCTTC; d_gene: NA; len: 12; j_gene: TRBJ1-2; abundance: NA; v_gene: TRBV29-1
CDR3aa: CASSFYGPDTEAFF; CDR3nt: TGTGCCAGCAGTTTTTACGGACCCGACACTGAAGCTTTCTTT; d_gene: NA; len: 14; j_gene: TRBJ1-1; abundance: NA; v_gene: TRBV28
CDR3aa: CASRWGRGQPQHF; CDR3nt: TGTGCCAGCAGGTGGGGCAGGGGTCAGCCCCAGCATTTT; d_gene: NA; len: 13; j_gene: TRBJ1-5; abundance: NA; v_gene: TRBV2
CDR3aa: CASSPSDSGILRGDTQYF; CDR3nt: TGTGCCAGCAGCCCCAGTGATAGCGGGATACTTAGGGGAGATACGCAGTATTTT; d_gene: TRBD2; len: 18; j_gene: TRBJ2-3; abundance: NA; v_gene: TRBV7-8
CDR3aa: CASSRLRWGQNNEQFF; CDR3nt: TGTGCCAGCAGTCGCCTCCGTTGGGGGCAAAACAATGAGCAGTTCTTC; d_gene: NA; len: 16; j_gene: TRBJ2-1; abundance: NA; v_gene: TRBV28
CDR3aa: CASSSRQGLNYGYTF; CDR3nt: TGTGCCAGCAGCTCTCGACAGGGGCTTAACTATGGCTACACCTTC; d_gene: TRBD1; len: 15; j_gene: TRBJ1-2; abundance: NA; v_gene: TRBV11-2
CDR3aa: CASSETSDPTQNTGELFF; CDR3nt: TGTGCCAGCAGTGAAACTAGCGACCCGACTCAGAACACCGGGGAGCTGTTTTTT; d_gene: TRBD2; len: 18; j_gene: TRBJ2-2; abundance: NA; v_gene: TRBV2
CDR3aa: CAWVGHGTDTQYF; CDR3nt: TGTGCCTGGGTTGGACATGGCACAGATACGCAGTATTTT; d_gene: NA; len: 13; j_gene: TRBJ2-3; abundance: NA; v_gene: TRBV30
CDR3aa: CASSLRGTGGEKLFF; CDR3nt: TGTGCCAGCAGCCTGCGCGGGACAGGAGGGGAAAAACTGTTTTTT; d_gene: TRBD1; len: 15; j_gene: TRBJ1-4; abundance: once; v_gene: TRBV27
CDR3aa: CASSLAQGNQPQHF; CDR3nt: TGTGCCAGCAGCTTGGCACAGGGCAATCAGCCCCAGCATTTT; d_gene: NA; len: 14; j_gene: TRBJ1-5; abundance: NA; v_gene: TRBV5-6
CDR3aa: CASSLANEQFF; CDR3nt: TGTGCCAGCAGCCTAGCCAATGAGCAGTTCTTC; d_gene: NA; len: 11; j_gene: TRBJ2-1; abundance: NA; v_gene: TRBV7-8
CDR3aa: CATTPVGGRDIQYF; CDR3nt: TGTGCCACCACCCCGGTTGGGGGGAGGGACATTCAGTACTTC; d_gene: TRBD2; len: 14; j_gene: TRBJ2-4; abundance: NA; v_gene: TRBV7-8
CDR3aa: CASSLGEGGLKYGYTF; CDR3nt: TGTGCCAGCAGCTTAGGCGAGGGGGGCCTAAAGTATGGCTACACCTTC; d_gene: NA; len: 16; j_gene: TRBJ1-2; abundance: NA; v_gene: TRBV7-6
CDR3aa: CASSIGPARQPQHF; CDR3nt: TGTGCCAGTAGTATCGGGCCGGCGAGGCAGCCCCAGCATTTT; d_gene: NA; len: 14; j_gene: TRBJ1-5; abundance: once; v_gene: TRBV19
CDR3aa: CASSFIGVLVANNEQFF; CDR3nt: TGTGCCAGCAGCTTTATTGGAGTGCTAGTAGCCAACAATGAGCAGTTCTTC; d_gene: NA; len: 17; j_gene: TRBJ2-1; abundance: NA; v_gene: TRBV11-3
CDR3aa: CASSQPGTGPYEQYF; CDR3nt: TGCGCCAGCAGTCAGCCCGGGACAGGGCCCTACGAGCAGTACTTC; d_gene: TRBD1; len: 15; j_gene: TRBJ2-7; abundance: NA; v_gene: TRBV23-1
CDR3aa: CASSLPSTDTQYF; CDR3nt: TGTGCCAGCAGTTTACCGTCCACAGATACGCAGTATTTT; d_gene: NA; len: 13; j_gene: TRBJ2-3; abundance: NA; v_gene: TRBV27
CDR3aa: CASSLGVNEKLFF; CDR3nt: TGTGCTAGCAGCTTAGGCGTAAATGAAAAACTGTTTTTT; d_gene: NA; len: 13; j_gene: TRBJ1-4; abundance: NA; v_gene: TRBV7-7
CDR3aa: CASSLDGYEQYF; CDR3nt: TGCGCCAGCAGCCTTGACGGCTACGAGCAGTACTTC; d_gene: NA; len: 12; j_gene: TRBJ2-7; abundance: once; v_gene: TRBV4-1